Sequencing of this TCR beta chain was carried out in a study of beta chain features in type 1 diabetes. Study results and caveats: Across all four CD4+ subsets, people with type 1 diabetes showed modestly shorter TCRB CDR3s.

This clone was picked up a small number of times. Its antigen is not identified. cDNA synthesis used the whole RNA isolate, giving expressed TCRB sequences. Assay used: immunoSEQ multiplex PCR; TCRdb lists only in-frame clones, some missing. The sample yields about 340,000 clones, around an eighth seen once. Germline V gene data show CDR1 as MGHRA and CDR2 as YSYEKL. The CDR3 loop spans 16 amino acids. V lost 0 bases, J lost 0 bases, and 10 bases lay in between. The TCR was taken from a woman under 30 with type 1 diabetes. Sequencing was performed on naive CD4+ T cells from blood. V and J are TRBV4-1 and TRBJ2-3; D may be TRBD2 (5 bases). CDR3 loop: CASSQDNSGSTDTQYF. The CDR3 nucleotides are TGCGCCAGCAGCCAAGATAACAGCGGCAGCACAGATACGCAGTATTTT.